The rows below give T cell receptor beta chains drawn from one sample of a study of Graves' ophthalmopathy and Graves' hyperthyroidism. Via MiXCR, TCRdb re-called the multiplex PCR reads, giving one row per CDR3 protein. Of hundreds of thousands of distinct CDR3 sequences listed, over 20% were seen once; the top ten hold 2.5% to 3.5%. Sample: peripheral blood. These receptors all stem from a woman under 30 with stable Graves' hyperthyroidism. Both conserved end residues are part of each CDR3. The D gene is left open where the match is weak. Size tells how often a clone was seen (once, few, many) or the class of an expanded clone, and some rows leave it out.

CDR3aa,CDR3nt,j_gene,v_gene,d_gene,abundance
CASSHKREEGYEQYF,TGTGCCAGCTCACATAAGCGGGAGGAGGGCTACGAGCAGTACTTC,TRBJ2-7,TRBV18,TRBD2,many
CASSERFVGQTYQETQYF,TGTGCCAGCAGTGAGAGATTCGTGGGACAAACGTACCAAGAGACCCAGTACTTC,TRBJ2-5,TRBV6-1,NA,few
CASSLTPHDRGVGNTEAFF,TGTGCCAGCAGCCTGACCCCCCATGACAGGGGCGTTGGGAACACTGAAGCTTTCTTT,TRBJ1-1,TRBV6-2/TRBV6-3,TRBD1,NA
CASSFPSGSVTEAFF,TGTGCCAGCAGTTTCCCGTCCGGGTCAGTCACTGAAGCTTTCTTT,TRBJ1-1,TRBV12-3/TRBV12-4,NA,NA
CASSRQAIPQETQYF,TGTGCCAGCTCCAGACAAGCGATTCCACAAGAGACCCAGTACTTC,TRBJ2-5,TRBV7-2,NA,few
CSAKIAGGLHEQYF,TGCAGTGCTAAAATAGCGGGAGGACTCCACGAGCAGTACTTC,TRBJ2-7,TRBV20-1,TRBD2,many
CATSGMTSTDTQYF,TGTGCCACCAGCGGAATGACTAGCACAGATACGCAGTATTTT,TRBJ2-3,TRBV15,NA,NA
CASSSGALGTEAFF,TGTGCCAGCAGTTCAGGGGCGTTGGGGACTGAAGCTTTCTTT,TRBJ1-1,TRBV12-3/TRBV12-4,NA,many
CASSSLGSSGTSGANVLTF,TGTGCCAGCAGTTCTTTGGGGTCTAGCGGGACTTCTGGGGCCAACGTCCTGACTTTC,TRBJ2-6,TRBV28,TRBD2,many
CASSARNGGNIKYF,TGCGCCAGCAGCGCAAGGAATGGCGGGAACATTAAGTACTTC,TRBJ2-4,TRBV5-1,NA,NA
CASSLETPGYTF,TGTGCCAGCAGCTTAGAAACTCCCGGCTACACCTTC,TRBJ1-2,TRBV7-8,NA,NA
CASSPPGQGINQPQHF,TGTGCCAGCAGCCCCCCGGGACAGGGCATCAATCAGCCCCAGCATTTT,TRBJ1-5,TRBV7-8,TRBD1,NA
CASSVVGLASLGEQYF,TGTGCCAGCAGCGTAGTCGGACTAGCGAGCTTGGGGGAGCAGTACTTC,TRBJ2-7,TRBV9,TRBD2,NA
CASSGYNYGYTF,TGTGCCAGCAGTGGCTATAACTATGGCTACACCTTC,TRBJ1-2,TRBV28,NA,many
CASSGYSYEQYF,TGTGCCAGCAGTGGATACTCCTACGAGCAGTACTTC,TRBJ2-7,TRBV28,NA,few
CASRYFVYTEAFF,TGTGCCAGCAGGTATTTCGTGTACACTGAAGCTTTCTTT,TRBJ1-1,TRBV12-3/TRBV12-4,NA,many
CASSDPGRIAPLHF,TGTGCCAGCAGTGACCCGGGACGGATTGCGCCCCTCCACTTT,TRBJ1-6,TRBV6-1,NA,once
CASTYRTGGGNQPQHF,TGTGCCAGCACCTATCGGACAGGGGGCGGCAATCAGCCCCAGCATTTT,TRBJ1-5,TRBV6-1,TRBD1,many
CASSRTGPTEAFF,TGTGCCAGCAGTCGAACAGGACCCACTGAAGCTTTCTTT,TRBJ1-1,TRBV12-3/TRBV12-4,NA,NA
CASSGEGLAGRLGAGELFF,TGTGCCAGCAGTGGGGAGGGACTAGCGGGAAGATTAGGGGCTGGGGAGCTGTTTTTT,TRBJ2-2,TRBV6-4,TRBD2,many
CASSFQGATKAFF,TGTGCCAGCAGCTTTCAGGGGGCAACAAAAGCTTTCTTT,TRBJ1-1,TRBV5-8,TRBD1,many
CASSLDHSERLFYGYTF,TGTGCCAGCAGCTTAGATCATTCGGAACGGCTCTTCTATGGCTACACCTTC,TRBJ1-2,TRBV11-2,NA,NA
CASSHRDYPYEQYF,TGTGCCAGCAGTCACCGGGACTATCCCTACGAGCAGTACTTC,TRBJ2-7,TRBV28,TRBD2,many
CASSFGGWQGGNYGYTF,TGTGCCAGCAGCTTCGGCGGGTGGCAGGGGGGTAACTATGGCTACACCTTC,TRBJ1-2,TRBV11-2,TRBD1,NA
CASSYISTGDDGYTF,TGTGCCAGCAGTTATATTTCGACAGGGGATGATGGCTACACCTTC,TRBJ1-2,TRBV6-5,TRBD1,many
CASTLQGGFQPQHF,TGTGCCAGCACTTTACAGGGGGGTTTTCAGCCCCAGCATTTT,TRBJ1-5,TRBV2,TRBD1,many
CASTMMDREGYEQYF,TGTGCCAGCACTATGATGGACAGGGAAGGCTACGAGCAGTACTTC,TRBJ2-7,TRBV12-3/TRBV12-4,TRBD1,NA
CASRDRDRGSNTEAFF,TGTGCCAGCAGGGACCGGGACAGGGGAAGCAACACTGAAGCTTTCTTT,TRBJ1-1,TRBV28,TRBD1,NA
CASRRTSGFPYEQYF,TGTGCCAGCAGGCGGACTAGCGGGTTCCCCTACGAGCAGTACTTC,TRBJ2-7,TRBV11-2,TRBD2,many
CASSQGPGSGGPNIQYF,TGCGCCAGCAGCCAAGGACCGGGGTCGGGAGGGCCGAACATTCAGTACTTC,TRBJ2-4,TRBV4-1,TRBD2,few
CASSSYRGLVAAFF,TGTGCCAGCAGCTCATACAGGGGGCTCGTGGCAGCTTTCTTT,TRBJ1-1,TRBV7-9,TRBD1,many
CASSVDLGAGEAFF,TGTGCCAGCAGCGTAGACCTGGGGGCCGGTGAAGCTTTCTTT,TRBJ1-1,TRBV9,NA,many
CASSQTHPPGRMDEQYF,TGCGCCAGCAGCCAAACCCACCCTCCGGGACGAATGGACGAGCAGTACTTC,TRBJ2-7,TRBV4-1,NA,many
CASSQDEIGEQYF,TGCGCCAGCAGCCAAGATGAGATTGGCGAGCAGTACTTC,TRBJ2-7,TRBV4-3,NA,NA
CASSIAIREQYF,TGTGCCAGCAGTATCGCCATCCGGGAGCAGTACTTC,TRBJ2-7,TRBV12-3/TRBV12-4,NA,many
CASSLVVAGVGKQYF,TGTGCCAGCAGCTTAGTGGTAGCGGGAGTAGGGAAGCAGTACTTC,TRBJ2-7,TRBV7-2,TRBD2,many
CASSRRTGGTEAFF,TGCGCCAGCAGCAGACGGACAGGGGGCACTGAAGCTTTCTTT,TRBJ1-1,TRBV5-1,TRBD1,many
CASSVGQGSSYEQYF,TGTGCCAGCAGCGTGGGACAGGGGAGCTCCTACGAGCAGTACTTC,TRBJ2-7,TRBV11-3,TRBD1,many
CATTQGGTYEQYF,TGTGCGACGACTCAGGGAGGCACCTACGAGCAGTACTTC,TRBJ2-7,TRBV6-1,NA,NA
CASSIGTGNGYTF,TGTGCCAGCAGTATCGGGACAGGGAATGGCTACACCTTC,TRBJ1-2,TRBV28,TRBD1,NA
CASSEKPLAF,TGTGCCAGCAGTGAGAAGCCGCTCGCCTTC,TRBJ1-2,TRBV2,NA,once
CASSLVLGQGNTEAFF,TGTGCCAGCAGTTTAGTACTGGGACAGGGAAACACTGAAGCTTTCTTT,TRBJ1-1,TRBV28,TRBD1,NA
CASSPSSSSYEQYF,TGTGCCAGCAGCCCCTCGTCCAGCTCCTACGAGCAGTACTTC,TRBJ2-7,TRBV9,NA,many
CASRPSGEGQPQHF,TGTGCCAGCAGACCTTCCGGGGAGGGTCAGCCCCAGCATTTT,TRBJ1-5,TRBV6-1,NA,many
CASSHHRGELEETQYF,TGTGCCAGCAGCCACCACAGGGGTGAGCTTGAAGAGACCCAGTACTTC,TRBJ2-5,TRBV6-2/TRBV6-3,TRBD1,many
CASISTAGGTEAFF,TGTGCCAGCATCTCGACCGCTGGGGGGACTGAAGCTTTCTTT,TRBJ1-1,TRBV6-1,NA,NA
CAWSMGQNNQPQHF,TGTGCCTGGAGTATGGGGCAGAACAATCAGCCCCAGCATTTT,TRBJ1-5,TRBV30,NA,many
CATSVDNYGYTF,TGTGCCACCAGTGTAGATAACTATGGCTACACCTTC,TRBJ1-2,TRBV24-1,NA,NA
CSARVAGANYGYTF,TGCAGTGCTAGAGTTGCAGGGGCGAACTATGGCTACACCTTC,TRBJ1-2,TRBV20-1,NA,NA
CASSPERQGPEAFF,TGTGCCAGCTCACCGGAACGACAGGGGCCTGAAGCTTTCTTT,TRBJ1-1,TRBV18,TRBD1,NA
CASSPPGGGGEQYF,TGTGCCAGCAGCCCCCCCGGGGGAGGGGGCGAGCAGTACTTC,TRBJ2-7,TRBV6-1,NA,many
CAWSVYGIGRSSYEQYF,TGTGCCTGGAGTGTATACGGTATCGGGCGGAGCTCCTACGAGCAGTACTTC,TRBJ2-7,TRBV30,NA,many
CASSRSGTSVHEQYF,TGCGCCAGCAGCAGGAGCGGGACTAGCGTTCACGAGCAGTACTTC,TRBJ2-7,TRBV5-1,TRBD2,NA
CASTETGPHSYGQYF,TGTGCCAGCACCGAAACAGGTCCTCATTCCTACGGGCAGTACTTC,TRBJ2-7,TRBV28,NA,many